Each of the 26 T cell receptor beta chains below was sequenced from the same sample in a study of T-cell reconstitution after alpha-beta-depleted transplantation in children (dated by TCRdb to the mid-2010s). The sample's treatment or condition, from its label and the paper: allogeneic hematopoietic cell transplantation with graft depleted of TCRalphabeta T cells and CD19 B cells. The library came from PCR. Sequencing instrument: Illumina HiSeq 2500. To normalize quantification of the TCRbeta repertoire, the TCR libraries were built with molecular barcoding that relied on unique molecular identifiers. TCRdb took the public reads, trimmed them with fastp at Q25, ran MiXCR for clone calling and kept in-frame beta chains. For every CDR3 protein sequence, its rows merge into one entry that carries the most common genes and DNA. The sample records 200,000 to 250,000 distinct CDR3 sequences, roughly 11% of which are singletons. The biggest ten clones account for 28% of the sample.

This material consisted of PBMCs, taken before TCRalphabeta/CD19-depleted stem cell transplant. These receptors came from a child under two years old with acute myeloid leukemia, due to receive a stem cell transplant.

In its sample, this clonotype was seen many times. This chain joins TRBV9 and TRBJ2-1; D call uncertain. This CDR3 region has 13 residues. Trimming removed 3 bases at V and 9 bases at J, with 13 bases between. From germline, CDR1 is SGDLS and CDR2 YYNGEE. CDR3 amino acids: CASSELRRGEQFF. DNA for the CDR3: TGTGCCAGCAGCGAGCTACGTCGAGGTGAGCAGTTCTTC. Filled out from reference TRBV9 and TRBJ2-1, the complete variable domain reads DSGVTQTPKHLITATGQRVTLRCSPRSGDLSVYWYQQSLDQGLQFLIQYYNGEERAKGNILERFSAQQFPDLHSELNLSSLELGDSALYFCASSELRRGEQFFGPGTRLTVL.

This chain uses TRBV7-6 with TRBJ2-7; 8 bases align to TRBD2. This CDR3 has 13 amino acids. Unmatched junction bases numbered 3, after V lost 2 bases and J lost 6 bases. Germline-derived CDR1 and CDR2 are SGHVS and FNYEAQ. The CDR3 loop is CASSLFLAGEQYF. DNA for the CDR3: TGTGCCAGCAGCTTATTCCTAGCGGGCGAGCAGTACTTC. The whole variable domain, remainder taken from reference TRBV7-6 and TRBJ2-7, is GAGVSQSPRYKVTKRGQDVALRCDPISGHVSLYWYRQALGQGPEFLTYFNYEAQQDKSGLPNDRFSAERPEGSISTLTIQRTEQRDSAMYRCASSLFLAGEQYFGPGTRLTVT.

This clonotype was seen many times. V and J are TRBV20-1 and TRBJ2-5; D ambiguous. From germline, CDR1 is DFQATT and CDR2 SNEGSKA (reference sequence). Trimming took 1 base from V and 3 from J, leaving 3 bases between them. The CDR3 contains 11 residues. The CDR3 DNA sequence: TGCAGTGCTAGAGGGGAAGAGACCCAGTACTTC. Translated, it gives CSARGEETQYF.

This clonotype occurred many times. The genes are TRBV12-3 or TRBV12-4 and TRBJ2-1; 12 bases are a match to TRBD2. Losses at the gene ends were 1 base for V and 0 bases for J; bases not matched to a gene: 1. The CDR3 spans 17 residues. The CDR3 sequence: CASSLGTSGVSYNEQFF. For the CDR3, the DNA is TGTGCCAGCAGTTTAGGGACTAGCGGGGTCTCCTACAATGAGCAGTTCTTC.

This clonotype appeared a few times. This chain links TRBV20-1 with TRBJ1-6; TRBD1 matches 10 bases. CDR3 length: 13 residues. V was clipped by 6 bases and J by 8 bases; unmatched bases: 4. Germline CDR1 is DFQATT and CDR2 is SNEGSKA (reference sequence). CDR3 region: CSARTGGYSPLHF. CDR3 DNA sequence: TGCAGTGCACGGACAGGGGGATATTCACCCCTCCACTTT.

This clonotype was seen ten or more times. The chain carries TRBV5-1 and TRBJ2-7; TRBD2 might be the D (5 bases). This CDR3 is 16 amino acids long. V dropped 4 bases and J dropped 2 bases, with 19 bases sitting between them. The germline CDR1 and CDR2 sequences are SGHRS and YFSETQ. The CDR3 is CASSPGIRTDPYEQYF. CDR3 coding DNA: TGCGCCAGCAGCCCGGGGATTCGAACAGACCCCTACGAGCAGTACTTC.

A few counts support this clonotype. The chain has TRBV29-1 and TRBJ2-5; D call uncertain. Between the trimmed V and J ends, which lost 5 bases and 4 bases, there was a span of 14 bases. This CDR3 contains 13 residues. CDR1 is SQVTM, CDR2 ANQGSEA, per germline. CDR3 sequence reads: CSVKGINRETQYF. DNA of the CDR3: TGCAGCGTTAAAGGAATTAATAGAGAGACCCAGTACTTC. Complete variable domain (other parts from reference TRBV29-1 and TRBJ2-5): SAVISQKPSRDICQRGTSLTIQCQVDSQVTMMFWYRQQPGQSLTLIATANQGSEATYESGFVIDKFPISRPNLTFSTLTVSNMSPEDSSIYLCSVKGINRETQYFGPGTRLLVL.

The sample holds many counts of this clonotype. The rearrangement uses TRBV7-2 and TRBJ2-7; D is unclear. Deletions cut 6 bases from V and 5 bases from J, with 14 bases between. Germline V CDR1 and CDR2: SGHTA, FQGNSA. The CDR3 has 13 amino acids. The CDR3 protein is CASSLRRHDEQYF. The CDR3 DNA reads TGTGCCAGCAGTCTAAGGCGACACGACGAGCAGTACTTC.

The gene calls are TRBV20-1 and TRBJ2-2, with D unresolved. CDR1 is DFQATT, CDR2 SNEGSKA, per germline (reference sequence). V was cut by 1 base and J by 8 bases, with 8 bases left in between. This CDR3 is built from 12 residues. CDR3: CSARGGRGELFF. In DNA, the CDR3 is TGCAGTGCTAGAGGAGGAAGGGGGGAGCTGTTTTTT.

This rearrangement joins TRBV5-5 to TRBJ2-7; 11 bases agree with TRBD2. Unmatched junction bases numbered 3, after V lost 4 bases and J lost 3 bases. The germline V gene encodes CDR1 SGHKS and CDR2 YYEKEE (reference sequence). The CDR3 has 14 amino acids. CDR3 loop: CASSVTSGSYEQYF. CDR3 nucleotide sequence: TGTGCCAGCAGCGTTACTAGCGGGAGCTACGAGCAGTACTTC.

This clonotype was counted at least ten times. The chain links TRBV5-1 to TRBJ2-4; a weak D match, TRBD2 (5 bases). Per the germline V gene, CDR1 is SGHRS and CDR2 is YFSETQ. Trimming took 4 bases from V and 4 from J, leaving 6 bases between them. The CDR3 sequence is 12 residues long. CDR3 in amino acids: CASSSGKNIQYF. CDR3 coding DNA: TGCGCCAGCAGCAGCGGAAAAAACATTCAGTACTTC.

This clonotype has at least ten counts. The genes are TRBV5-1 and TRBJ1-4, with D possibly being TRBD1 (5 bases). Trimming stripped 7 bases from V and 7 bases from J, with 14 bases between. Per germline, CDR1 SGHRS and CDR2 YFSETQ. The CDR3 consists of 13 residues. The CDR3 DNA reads TGCGCCAGCGGCCTACAGGCGGGTGAAAAACTGTTTTTT. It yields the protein CASGLQAGEKLFF.

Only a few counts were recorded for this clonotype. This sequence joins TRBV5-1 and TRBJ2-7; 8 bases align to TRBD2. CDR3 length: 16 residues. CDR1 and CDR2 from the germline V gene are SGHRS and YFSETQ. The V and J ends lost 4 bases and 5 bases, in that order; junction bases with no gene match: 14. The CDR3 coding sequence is TGCGCCAGCAGCGAATCGGGACTAGTTAACTGGGACGAGCAGTACTTC. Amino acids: CASSESGLVNWDEQYF.

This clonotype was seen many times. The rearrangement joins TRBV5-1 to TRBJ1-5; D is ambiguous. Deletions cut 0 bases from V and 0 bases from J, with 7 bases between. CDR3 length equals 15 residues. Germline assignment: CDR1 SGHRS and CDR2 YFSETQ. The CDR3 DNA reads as TGCGCCAGCAGCTTGGGGCAGTCTAGCAATCAGCCCCAGCATTTT. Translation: CASSLGQSSNQPQHF.

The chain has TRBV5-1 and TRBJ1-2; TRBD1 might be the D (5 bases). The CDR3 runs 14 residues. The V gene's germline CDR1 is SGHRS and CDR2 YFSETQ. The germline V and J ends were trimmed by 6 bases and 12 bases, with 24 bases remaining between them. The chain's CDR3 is CASKTAGGIEGDTF. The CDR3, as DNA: TGCGCCAGCAAAACGGCCGGGGGTATTGAAGGCGACACCTTC.

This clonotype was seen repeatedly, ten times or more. CDR3 residues: CSAWGQPYNEQFF. CDR3 DNA sequence: TGCAGTGCCTGGGGGCAGCCTTACAATGAGCAGTTCTTC. J is TRBJ2-1 and V is TRBV20-1; the D gene is possibly TRBD1 (6 bases). The CDR3 has 13 residues. CDR1 and CDR2 from the germline V gene are DFQATT and SNEGSKA (reference sequence). V was shortened by 6 bases and J by 4 bases, with 13 bases between the two germline ends.

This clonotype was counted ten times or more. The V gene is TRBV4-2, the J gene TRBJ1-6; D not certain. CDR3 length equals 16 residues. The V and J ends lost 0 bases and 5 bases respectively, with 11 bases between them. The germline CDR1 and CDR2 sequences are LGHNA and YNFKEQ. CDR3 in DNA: TGTGCCAGCAGCCAAGATCATTCCTTCAATAATTCACCCCTCCACTTT. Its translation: CASSQDHSFNNSPLHF.

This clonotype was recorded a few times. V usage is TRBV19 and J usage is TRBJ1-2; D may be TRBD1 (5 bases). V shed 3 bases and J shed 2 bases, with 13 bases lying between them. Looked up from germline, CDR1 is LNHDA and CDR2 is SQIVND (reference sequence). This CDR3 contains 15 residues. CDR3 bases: TGTGCCAGTAGTATTTGGGACGGATTCAACTATGGCTACACCTTC. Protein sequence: CASSIWDGFNYGYTF.

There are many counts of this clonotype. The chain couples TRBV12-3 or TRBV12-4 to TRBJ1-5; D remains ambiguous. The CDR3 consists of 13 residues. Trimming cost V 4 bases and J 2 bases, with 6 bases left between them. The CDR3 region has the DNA TGTGCCAGCAGTTATACAGGCAATCAGCCCCAGCATTTT. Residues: CASSYTGNQPQHF.

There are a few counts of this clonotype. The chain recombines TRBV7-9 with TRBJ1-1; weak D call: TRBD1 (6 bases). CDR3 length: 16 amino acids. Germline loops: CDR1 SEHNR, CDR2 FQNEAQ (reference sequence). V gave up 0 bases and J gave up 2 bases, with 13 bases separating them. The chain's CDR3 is CASSLAFNRANTEAFF. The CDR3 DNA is TGTGCCAGCAGCTTAGCGTTTAACAGGGCCAACACTGAAGCTTTCTTT.

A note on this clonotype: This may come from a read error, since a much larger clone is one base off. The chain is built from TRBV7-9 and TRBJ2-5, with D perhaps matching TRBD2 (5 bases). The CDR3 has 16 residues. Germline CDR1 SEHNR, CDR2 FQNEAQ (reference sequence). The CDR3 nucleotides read TGTGCCAGCAGCTTCGCCGGGTCTAGCTTCCAAGAGGCCCAGTACTTC. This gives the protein CASSFAGSSFQEAQYF.

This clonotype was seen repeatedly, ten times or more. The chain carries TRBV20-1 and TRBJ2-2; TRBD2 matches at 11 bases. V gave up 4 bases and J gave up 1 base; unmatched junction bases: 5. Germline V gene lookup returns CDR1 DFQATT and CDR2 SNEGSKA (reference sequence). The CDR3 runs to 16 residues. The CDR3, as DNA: TGCAGTGCTACTGGGACTAGCGGAGTGAACACCGGGGAGCTGTTTTTT. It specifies CSATGTSGVNTGELFF.

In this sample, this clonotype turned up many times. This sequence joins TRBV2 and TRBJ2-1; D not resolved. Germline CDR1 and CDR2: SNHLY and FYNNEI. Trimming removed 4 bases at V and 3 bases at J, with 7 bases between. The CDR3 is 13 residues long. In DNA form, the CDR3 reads TGTGCCAGCAGTGGGAAGGACTACAATGAGCAGTTCTTC. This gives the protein CASSGKDYNEQFF.

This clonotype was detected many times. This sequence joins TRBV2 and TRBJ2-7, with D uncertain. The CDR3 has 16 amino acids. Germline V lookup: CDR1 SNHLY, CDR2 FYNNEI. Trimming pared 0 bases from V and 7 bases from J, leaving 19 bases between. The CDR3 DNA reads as TGTGCCAGCAGTGAAGCCGGTTCGACTCTTCCATGGGAGCAGTACTTC. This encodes CASSEAGSTLPWEQYF.

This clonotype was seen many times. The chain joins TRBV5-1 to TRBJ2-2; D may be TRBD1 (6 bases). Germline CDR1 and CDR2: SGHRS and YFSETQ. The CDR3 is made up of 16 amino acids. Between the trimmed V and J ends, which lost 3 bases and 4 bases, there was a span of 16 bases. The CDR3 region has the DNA TGCGCCAGCAGCTCCTATTCAGGGGTTGGCACCGGGGAGCTGTTTTTT. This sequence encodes CASSSYSGVGTGELFF.

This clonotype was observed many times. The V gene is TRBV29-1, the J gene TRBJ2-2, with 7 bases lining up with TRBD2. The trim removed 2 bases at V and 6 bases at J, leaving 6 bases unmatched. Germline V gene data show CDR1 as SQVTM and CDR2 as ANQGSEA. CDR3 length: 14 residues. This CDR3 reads CSVETGRAAGELFF. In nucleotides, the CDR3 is TGCAGCGTTGAAACGGGGAGGGCCGCCGGGGAGCTGTTTTTT.